One and the same sample provided the 18 T cell receptor beta chains below, sequenced in a study of T cells and copy number aberrations in small-cell lung cancer. The table came from immunoSEQ multiplex PCR; TCRdb's copy has only in-frame clones and leaves some out. The table shows some 9,300 clones, with about 80% occurring only once. The sample was normal tissue next to the tumor. The receptors derive from a man aged 55 to 70 with small cell lung cancer.

The rearrangement links TRBV27 to TRBJ2-1, with TRBD2 identical over 9 bases. Germline V gene sequence: CDR1 MNHEY, CDR2 SMNVEV (reference sequence). The CDR3 is made up of 14 amino acids. The V gene end was trimmed by 4 bases and the J gene end by 4 bases; junction bases not matched to a gene: 2. The DNA for the CDR3 is TGTGCCAGCAGTTGGCGGGAGGGGTACAATGAGCAGTTCTTC. Its translation is CASSWREGYNEQFF.

The CDR3 DNA is TGCAGTGCTGGGGGCCAAGAGACCCAGTACTTC. Translating gives CSAGGQETQYF. This rearrangement joins TRBV20-1 to TRBJ2-5; the D call may be TRBD1 or TRBD2 (5 bases each). V shed 5 bases and J shed 1 base, with 5 bases lying between them. This CDR3 region has 11 residues. Per germline, CDR1 DFQATT and CDR2 SNEGSKA (reference sequence).

V usage is TRBV10-3 and J usage is TRBJ1-2; 7 bases align to TRBD1. Germline CDR1 reads ENHRY; CDR2 reads SYGVKD. This CDR3 has 14 residues. Germline trimming cut 5 bases from V and 2 bases from J; bases unmatched to any gene: 5. CDR3 DNA: TGTGCCATCAGTTCTCCGGGACAGAACTATGGCTACACCTTC. Translating it yields CAISSPGQNYGYTF.

The chain has TRBV5-4 and TRBJ2-3, with 8 nucleotides matching TRBD1. The CDR3 sequence is 15 residues long. CDR1 SGHNT and CDR2 YYREEE come from the germline V gene (reference sequence). The V gene end was trimmed by 1 base and the J gene end by 2 bases; junction bases not matched to a gene: 3. DNA of the CDR3: TGTGCCAGCAGCTTGCGGCAGGGGGCCACAGATACGCAGTATTTT. Encoded protein: CASSLRQGATDTQYF.

The chain uses TRBV6-1 and TRBJ1-1; 7 nucleotides agree with TRBD1. This CDR3 has 13 amino acids. The ends lost 7 bases at V and 1 base at J; junction bases unmatched: 3. Germline CDR1 MNHNS, CDR2 SASEGT. The CDR3 bases are TGTGCCAGCAATTGGGACAGGAACACTGAAGCTTTCTTT. Its protein product is CASNWDRNTEAFF.

This clone was observed a handful of times. The chain has TRBV5-1 and TRBJ1-1, with D uncertain. The CDR3 spans 15 residues. Germline loops: CDR1 SGHRS, CDR2 YFSETQ. Between the trimmed V and J ends, which lost 2 bases and 1 base, there was a span of 12 bases. CDR3 sequence (DNA): TGCGCCAGCAGCTTATCTCGGACTAGGAACACTGAAGCTTTCTTT. Translation: CASSLSRTRNTEAFF.

The chain carries TRBV29-1 and TRBJ1-1; TRBD1 aligns across 11 bases. Unmatched junction bases numbered 5, after V lost 8 bases and J lost 3 bases. CDR1 and CDR2 from the germline V gene are SQVTM and ANQGSEA. The CDR3 length is 13 residues. The DNA of the CDR3 is TGCAGCACGGACAGGGGGCCGGACACTGAAGCTTTCTTT. Protein sequence: CSTDRGPDTEAFF.

This clone came up once. The V and J genes are TRBV6-5 and TRBJ1-1; possible D gene TRBD1, 5 bases. The CDR3 has 15 amino acids. The V and J ends lost 8 bases and 0 bases respectively, with 16 bases between them. The germline CDR1 and CDR2 sequences are MNHEY and SVGAGI. The CDR3 bases are TGTGCCAGCGGAACCCCAGGGAAATTGAACACTGAAGCTTTCTTT. Amino acids: CASGTPGKLNTEAFF.

The chain joins TRBV20-1 to TRBJ1-1; D ambiguous. The CDR3 runs to 11 residues. The germline gives CDR1 DFQATT, CDR2 SNEGSKA (reference sequence). The CDR3 DNA sequence: TGCACGGCGCTGGAGAACACTGAAGCTTTCTTT. Translation gives CTALENTEAFF.

J is TRBJ2-1 and V is TRBV10-3, with 10 nucleotides matching TRBD2. V was clipped by 6 bases and J by 7 bases; unmatched bases: 9. Germline-derived CDR1 and CDR2 are ENHRY and SYGVKD. CDR3 length: 15 residues. In nucleotides, the CDR3 is TGTGCCATCAGCCGGACTAGCGGAAGTGGGAATGAGCAGTTCTTC. Translated: CAISRTSGSGNEQFF.

The chain uses TRBV15 and TRBJ2-3; weak D call: TRBD2 (5 bases). The V and J ends lost 8 bases and 1 base respectively, with 13 bases between them. Germline lookup yields CDR1 LNHNV and CDR2 YYDKDF (reference sequence). The CDR3 consists of 14 residues. CDR3 DNA: TGTGCCACCGGTCCCCGGCGGGGCACAGATACGCAGTATTTT. Its protein product is CATGPRRGTDTQYF. The full variable domain, its missing parts supplied by reference TRBV15 and TRBJ2-3, is DAMVIQNPRYQVTQFGKPVTLSCSQTLNHNVMYWYQQKSSQAPKLLFHYYDKDFNNEADTPDNFQSRRPNTSFCFLDIRSPGLGDTAMYLCATGPRRGTDTQYFGPGTRLTVL.

The chain recombines TRBV14 with TRBJ2-3, with 9 nucleotides matching TRBD2. J lost 3 bases, V lost 1 base, and 5 bases had no gene match. The CDR3 sequence is 16 residues long. Germline V gives CDR1 SGHDN, CDR2 FVKESK. The CDR3, as DNA: TGTGCCAGCAGCCAAGTTAGTGGACTAGCGACAGATACGCAGTATTTT. Translated: CASSQVSGLATDTQYF.

The J gene is TRBJ1-2, the V gene TRBV30; no firm D call. Germline V gene lookup returns CDR1 GTSNPN and CDR2 SVGIG (reference sequence). The CDR3 spans 11 residues. V dropped 7 bases and J dropped 4 bases, with 10 bases sitting between them. CDR3 in amino acids: CASLLGYGYTF. For the CDR3, the DNA is TGTGCCTCTCTTCTTGGCTATGGCTACACCTTC.

This chain uses TRBV18 with TRBJ1-4; D is unresolved. The CDR3 has 13 residues. Germline V gives CDR1 KGHSH, CDR2 LQKENI. V gave up 6 bases and J gave up 10 bases, with 15 bases separating them. The DNA for the CDR3 is TGTGCCAGCTCGGTCGGTGATTTTAGAAAACTGTTTTTT. Its protein product is CASSVGDFRKLFF.

V is TRBV2 and J is TRBJ2-3; TRBD1 is a possible D gene (6 bases). V dropped 7 bases and J dropped 1 base, with 30 bases sitting between them. Per the germline V gene, CDR1 is SNHLY and CDR2 is FYNNEI. The CDR3 spans 20 residues. The CDR3 region has the DNA TGTGCCAGCAATGTCAGGAGTCAGGGGATCGGGTTTGGCCGCACAGATACGCAGTATTTT. Amino acid sequence: CASNVRSQGIGFGRTDTQYF. The variable domain in full, with the rest retrieved from reference TRBV2 and TRBJ2-3, is EPEVTQTPSHQVTQMGQEVILRCVPISNHLYFYWYRQILGQKVEFLVSFYNNEISEKSEIFDDQFSVERPDGSNFTLKIRSTKLEDSAMYFCASNVRSQGIGFGRTDTQYFGPGTRLTVL.

The V gene is TRBV29-1, the J gene TRBJ2-5; 7 bases match TRBD2. This CDR3 contains 13 residues. Germline-derived CDR1 and CDR2 are SQVTM and ANQGSEA. The trim removed 7 bases at V and 5 bases at J, leaving 10 bases unmatched. The CDR3: CSAPGGGTETQYF. CDR3 nucleotides: TGCAGCGCCCCTGGGGGAGGGACGGAGACCCAGTACTTC.

V gene TRBV7-8 combines with J gene TRBJ2-7, with a weak D call TRBD1 (6 bases). CDR1 and CDR2 from the germline V gene are SGHVS and FQNEAQ. This CDR3 comprises 13 residues. V was pared by 7 bases and J by 3 bases, with 13 bases between. In nucleotides, the CDR3 is TGTGCCAGCAATGAACAGGGTCACTACGAGCAGTACTTC. This codes for CASNEQGHYEQYF.

This sequence joins TRBV15 and TRBJ2-5; 9 positions match TRBD1. Germline V CDR1 and CDR2: LNHNV, YYDKDF (reference sequence). The CDR3 consists of 17 residues. J gave up 5 bases and V 4 bases, and 14 bases lay outside the gene matches. The CDR3 protein is CATSIRPGQGIYETQYF. The CDR3 coding sequence is TGTGCCACCAGCATAAGACCGGGACAGGGTATTTACGAGACCCAGTACTTC. The variable domain in full, completed from reference TRBV15 and TRBJ2-5, reads DAMVIQNPRYQVTQFGKPVTLSCSQTLNHNVMYWYQQKSSQAPKLLFHYYDKDFNNEADTPDNFQSRRPNTSFCFLDIRSPGLGDTAMYLCATSIRPGQGIYETQYFGPGTRLLVL.